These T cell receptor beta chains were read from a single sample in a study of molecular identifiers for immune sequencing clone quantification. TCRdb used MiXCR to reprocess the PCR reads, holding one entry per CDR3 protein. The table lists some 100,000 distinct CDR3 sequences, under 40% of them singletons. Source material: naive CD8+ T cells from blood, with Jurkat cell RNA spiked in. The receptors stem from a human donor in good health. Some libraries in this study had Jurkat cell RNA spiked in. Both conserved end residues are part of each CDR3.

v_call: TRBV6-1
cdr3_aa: CASSEVASGIADEQFF

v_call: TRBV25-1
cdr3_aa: CASSDRASSSEQYF

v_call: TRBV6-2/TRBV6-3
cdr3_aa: CASTDSYSNQPLHF

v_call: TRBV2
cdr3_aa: CASRPEGGQPQHF

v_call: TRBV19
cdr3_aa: CASSIGTRTPVTEAFF

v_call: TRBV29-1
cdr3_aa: CSVFSENIQYF

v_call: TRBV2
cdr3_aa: CASSTPGSSYEQYF

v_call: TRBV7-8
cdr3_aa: CASSSSTGGTEAFF

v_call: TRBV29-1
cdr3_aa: CSVVGLAYNEQFF

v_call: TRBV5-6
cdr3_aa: CASSLSGRADQPQHF

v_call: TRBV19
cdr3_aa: CASRWGGADTEAFF

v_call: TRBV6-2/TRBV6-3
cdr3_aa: CASSYLRQGSAKNIQYF

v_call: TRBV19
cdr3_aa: CASSIGAGNTDTQYF

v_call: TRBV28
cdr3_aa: CASSLAGRSYGYTF

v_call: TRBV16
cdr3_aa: CASSQAVGQPQHF

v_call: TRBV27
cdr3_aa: CASGGLQEPSTDTQYF

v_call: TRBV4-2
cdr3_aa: CASSQGTAEDYYEQYF

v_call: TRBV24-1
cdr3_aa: CATSDGLTDTQYF

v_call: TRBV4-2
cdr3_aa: CASSQDGGRATGELFF

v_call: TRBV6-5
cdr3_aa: CASSYSSASPLHF

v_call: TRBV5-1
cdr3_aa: CASSGQGSPNEKLFF

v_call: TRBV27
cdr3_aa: CASSLRTSGTTDTQYF

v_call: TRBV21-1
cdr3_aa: CASSRGTGWSGANVLTF

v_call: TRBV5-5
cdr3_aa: CASSLGTGGEQFF

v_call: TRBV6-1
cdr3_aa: CASSDGRGTYEQYF

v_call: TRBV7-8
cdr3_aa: CASSWTGGRGADTQYF

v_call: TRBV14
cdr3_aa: CASSQVPQNGYTF

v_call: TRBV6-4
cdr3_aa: CASTRRGFFFEAFF

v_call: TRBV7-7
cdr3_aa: CASSFGPTPSSEQFF

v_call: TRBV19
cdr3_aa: CASSWTGGAYEQYF

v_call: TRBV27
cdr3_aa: CASRVTRANVLTF

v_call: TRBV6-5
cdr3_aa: CASSYEGRETQYF

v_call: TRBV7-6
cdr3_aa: CASSSGLAGRAATGELFF

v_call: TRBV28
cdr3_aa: CASSFRQGLLMNTEAFF

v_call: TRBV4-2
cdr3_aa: CASSQTDTYGYTF

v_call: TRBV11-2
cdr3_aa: CASSLGLAGETQYF

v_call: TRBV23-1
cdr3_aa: CASSQSSDTQYF

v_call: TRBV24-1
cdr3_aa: CAKTHRSYEQYF

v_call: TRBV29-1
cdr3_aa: CSVESGIYEQYF

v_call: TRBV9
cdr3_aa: CASSVWAGQDTQYF

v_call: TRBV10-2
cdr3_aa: CASSVNSPETQYF

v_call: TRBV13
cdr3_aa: CASSTRTDMSTEAFF

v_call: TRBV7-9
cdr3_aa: CARPRTLRSYNSPLHF

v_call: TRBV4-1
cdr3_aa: CASSQVGGLPPEAFF

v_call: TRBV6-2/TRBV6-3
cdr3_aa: CASSPWRGLEASEQFF